The rows below give T cell receptor beta chains drawn from one sample of a study of shared clonotypes between healthy human individuals. This table comes from immunoSEQ multiplex PCR, and its TCRdb copy is limited to in-frame clones, with some not included. The repertoire holds fewer than 850,000 clones, with approximately 79% as singletons. The sample comprised memory CD4+ T cells sorted from blood. The receptor source for this set is a woman aged 25-40 years in good health. Each CDR3 is given with its conserved first and last residue. The D gene is left open where the match is weak. Size is omitted from some rows. Given values are once, few, many or a class for expanded clones.

v_gene: TRBV29-1; abundance: NA; d_gene: TRBD1; j_gene: TRBJ2-3; CDR3nt: TGCAGCGTTGAGGGACAGGGTGGAAATACGCAGTATTTT; CDR3aa: CSVEGQGGNTQYF
v_gene: TRBV11-3; abundance: NA; d_gene: TRBD2; j_gene: TRBJ2-1; CDR3nt: TGTGCCAGCAGCTTAGGGCTAGCGGGAGGGCAACATGAGCAGTTCTTC; CDR3aa: CASSLGLAGGQHEQFF
v_gene: TRBV11-3; abundance: NA; d_gene: TRBD2; j_gene: TRBJ2-7; CDR3nt: TGTGCCAGCAGCTTGACTAGCGGGGCCTACGAGCAGTACTTC; CDR3aa: CASSLTSGAYEQYF
v_gene: TRBV18; abundance: NA; d_gene: NA; j_gene: TRBJ2-6; CDR3nt: TGTGCCAGCTCACCTGGAGGAGGGCCTGGGGCCAACGTCCTGACTTTC; CDR3aa: CASSPGGGPGANVLTF
v_gene: TRBV29-1; abundance: NA; d_gene: NA; j_gene: TRBJ2-7; CDR3nt: TGCAGCGTTGAAGGGGGGACTTACGAGCAGTACTTC; CDR3aa: CSVEGGTYEQYF
v_gene: TRBV10-2; abundance: NA; d_gene: NA; j_gene: TRBJ1-1; CDR3nt: TGCGCCAGCAGTCTCGCATCGACGAACACTGAAGCTTTCTTT; CDR3aa: CASSLASTNTEAFF
v_gene: TRBV2; abundance: few; d_gene: TRBD2; j_gene: TRBJ2-2; CDR3nt: TGTGCCAGCTCGGCTAGCGGGGTCAACACCGGGGAGCTGTTTTTT; CDR3aa: CASSASGVNTGELFF
v_gene: TRBV5-4; abundance: NA; d_gene: NA; j_gene: TRBJ2-3; CDR3nt: TGTGCCAGCAGTTACGCACAGGGACCTAGCACAGATACGCAGTATTTT; CDR3aa: CASSYAQGPSTDTQYF
v_gene: TRBV27; abundance: NA; d_gene: NA; j_gene: TRBJ2-7; CDR3nt: TGTGCCAGCAGTTCGACCCCATCCTACGAGCAGTACTTC; CDR3aa: CASSSTPSYEQYF
v_gene: TRBV19; abundance: NA; d_gene: NA; j_gene: TRBJ2-5; CDR3nt: TGTGCCAGTAGTATAGGAGGGCCAAGGGCGGCCCAGTACTTC; CDR3aa: CASSIGGPRAAQYF
v_gene: TRBV19; abundance: NA; d_gene: NA; j_gene: TRBJ1-5; CDR3nt: TGTGCCAGTAGTATTACTGAGGATCAGCCCCAGCATTTT; CDR3aa: CASSITEDQPQHF
v_gene: TRBV15; abundance: NA; d_gene: NA; j_gene: TRBJ2-1; CDR3nt: TGTGCCACCAGGCCCACTAGCATCCATGAGCAGTTCTTC; CDR3aa: CATRPTSIHEQFF
v_gene: TRBV10-3; abundance: NA; d_gene: TRBD1; j_gene: TRBJ2-7; CDR3nt: TGTGCCATCAGTGAGTCGGGACAGGTACCCGTTCGGGGGTACGAGCAGTACTTC; CDR3aa: CAISESGQVPVRGYEQYF